The 29 T cell receptor beta chains listed next were all sequenced from one sample in a study of cytomegalovirus exposure and HLA in healthy donors. PCR was performed using 60 Vbeta and 13 Jbeta primers. Libraries were prepared by immunoSEQ multiplex PCR; TCRdb keeps only in-frame clonotypes and omits some of them. This sample has some 150,000 clones, with roughly three quarters found just once. The specimen sequenced was PBMCs. The receptors here all came from a woman in her thirties or forties in good health and CMV-seronegative.

This clone occurred a few times. The gene calls are TRBV6-1 and TRBJ2-1; D is unclear. Trimming took 3 bases from V and 2 from J, leaving 14 bases between them. This CDR3 region has 16 residues. In germline, CDR1 is MNHNS, CDR2 SASEGT. CDR3 residues: CASSDPPQWPYNEQFF. The CDR3, as DNA: TGTGCCAGCAGTGACCCCCCCCAGTGGCCCTACAATGAGCAGTTCTTC.

This sequence joins TRBV5-4 and TRBJ2-5; possible D gene TRBD1, 5 bases. Trimming pared 4 bases from V and 3 bases from J, leaving 10 bases between. CDR1 and CDR2 (germline): SGHNT, YYREEE (reference sequence). The CDR3 sequence is 13 residues long. The CDR3, as DNA: TGTGCCAGCAGCCGACCCAGGGAAGAGACCCAGTACTTC. Translation: CASSRPREETQYF.

V usage is TRBV4-1 and J usage is TRBJ1-6; D might be TRBD1 (6 bases). The CDR3 length is 16 residues. The V gene lost 8 bases and the J gene lost 10 bases, with 24 bases spanning the gap. Germline assignment: CDR1 MGHRA and CDR2 YSYEKL. The CDR3 bases are TGCGCCAGCCACGATAATACACAGGGTCGCTACTCACCCCTCCACTTT. Amino acids: CASHDNTQGRYSPLHF.

The chain employs TRBV28 and TRBJ2-7; D ambiguous. This CDR3 spans 14 amino acids. The germline V gene encodes CDR1 MDHEN and CDR2 SYDVKM. V lost 6 bases and J 0 bases, leaving 12 bases between the germline ends. CDR3: CASSPRFGSYEQYF. As DNA, the CDR3 is TGTGCCAGCAGCCCCCGATTCGGCTCCTACGAGCAGTACTTC.

The chain combines TRBV10-2 with TRBJ1-1; perhaps TRBD1 as D (5 bases). The length of the CDR3 is 13 residues. Germline V gene sequence: CDR1 WSHSY, CDR2 SAAADI. The V and J ends lost 2 bases and 9 bases respectively, with 13 bases between them. This CDR3 is CASSEGGGSKAFF. CDR3 bases: TGCGCCAGCAGTGAGGGGGGGGGAAGCAAAGCTTTCTTT.

The chain combines TRBV28 with TRBJ2-2, with TRBD1 identical over 7 bases. CDR3 size: 15 residues. J was trimmed by 5 bases and V by 4 bases; bases with no gene match: 7. The germline CDR1 and CDR2 sequences are MDHEN and SYDVKM. The CDR3 loop reads CASSSQGVLTGELFF. CDR3 DNA sequence: TGTGCCAGCAGTTCCCAGGGGGTCTTAACCGGGGAGCTGTTTTTT.

This clone was picked up a small number of times. V usage is TRBV6-1 and J usage is TRBJ1-2, with 7 positions matching TRBD1. The CDR3 has 15 residues. Trimming took 3 bases from V and 6 from J; bases not matched to a gene: 10. From germline, CDR1 is MNHNS and CDR2 SASEGT. The CDR3 nucleotides read TGTGCCAGCAGTGAGCAGGGTAGACAGGGCCATGGCTACACCTTC. Encoded protein: CASSEQGRQGHGYTF.

This clone was counted a single time. The rearrangement uses TRBV10-3 and TRBJ2-5; a weak D match, TRBD2 (6 bases). The length of the CDR3 is 15 residues. V gave up 1 base and J gave up 5 bases, with 14 bases separating them. Germline lookup yields CDR1 ENHRY and CDR2 SYGVKD. The CDR3 sequence: CAISEWRGIGETQYF. The CDR3, as DNA: TGTGCCATCAGTGAGTGGAGGGGAATCGGGGAGACCCAGTACTTC.

Written as DNA, the CDR3 is TGTGCCAGCAGCTTCCCCCAGATGGATGAGCAGTTCTTC. Translation gives CASSFPQMDEQFF. This chain joins TRBV5-6 and TRBJ2-1; D unresolved. Germline CDR1 reads SGHDT; CDR2 reads YYEEEE. The V end lost 2 bases, the J end lost 8 bases, and 11 bases lay between the germline ends. The CDR3 consists of 13 residues.

This clone was counted a few times. V usage is TRBV5-1 and J usage is TRBJ2-6; D not resolved. Trimming removed 0 bases from V and 2 bases from J, with 9 bases in between. The V gene's germline CDR1 is SGHRS and CDR2 YFSETQ. This CDR3 spans 16 amino acids. The CDR3 reads CASSLAVLAGANVLTF. The CDR3 DNA follows: TGCGCCAGCAGCTTGGCCGTGTTAGCTGGGGCCAACGTCCTGACTTTC.

In this sample, this clone turned up a few times. This chain uses TRBV10-3 with TRBJ1-1; unclear D gene. Looked up from germline, CDR1 is ENHRY and CDR2 is SYGVKD. Trimming stripped 4 bases from V and 2 bases from J, with 5 bases between. The CDR3 spans 12 residues. The CDR3 DNA is TGTGCCATCAGTGGCAGTAACACTGAAGCTTTCTTT. This encodes CAISGSNTEAFF.

The genes are TRBV7-6 and TRBJ2-1, with TRBD2 identical over 8 bases. Germline V gives CDR1 SGHVS, CDR2 FNYEAQ. J lost 2 bases, V lost 5 bases, and 5 bases had no gene match. CDR3 size: 15 residues. The CDR3 DNA follows: TGTGCCAGCAGCCCAAGCGGGGGAACCTACAATGAGCAGTTCTTC. It yields the protein CASSPSGGTYNEQFF.

The chain uses TRBV28 and TRBJ1-1, with a possible D match to TRBD1 (5 bases). This CDR3 has 14 residues. Germline-derived CDR1 and CDR2 are MDHEN and SYDVKM. V dropped 8 bases and J dropped 11 bases, with 24 bases sitting between them. This chain's CDR3 is CASGSSDNSLRAFF. CDR3 DNA sequence: TGTGCCAGCGGGTCCTCGGACAACTCATTGAGGGCTTTCTTT.

The chain recombines TRBV9 with TRBJ2-1, with D possibly matching TRBD1 (5 bases). Looked up from germline, CDR1 is SGDLS and CDR2 is YYNGEE. Trimming stripped 0 bases from V and 7 bases from J, with 8 bases between. The CDR3 contains 13 residues. This CDR3 reads CASSVAYRNEQFF. As DNA, the CDR3 is TGTGCCAGCAGCGTAGCCTACAGGAATGAGCAGTTCTTC.

The V and J genes are TRBV5-4 and TRBJ2-7; 8 nucleotides agree with TRBD1. The V segment lost 5 bases and the J segment 5 bases; nucleotides outside the gene matches: 6. Per germline, CDR1 SGHNT and CDR2 YYREEE (reference sequence). The CDR3 extends over 13 amino acids. This CDR3 reads CASRRDRRDEQYF. CDR3 bases: TGTGCCAGCAGAAGGGACAGGCGGGACGAGCAGTACTTC.

The chain links TRBV5-1 to TRBJ1-1; tentative D call: TRBD1 (5 bases). Germline CDR1 is SGHRS and CDR2 is YFSETQ. This CDR3 is 13 amino acids long. V was clipped by 2 bases and J by 3 bases, with 8 bases between them. CDR3 sequence (DNA): TGCGCCAGCAGCTTCGGACATGACACTGAAGCTTTCTTT. Translation gives CASSFGHDTEAFF.

This clone came up once. This chain joins TRBV18 and TRBJ1-4; 7 bases map to TRBD1. The CDR3 covers 17 residues. CDR1 is KGHSH, CDR2 LQKENI, per germline. The ends lost 3 bases at V and 1 base at J; junction bases unmatched: 8. In nucleotides, the CDR3 is TGTGCCAGCTCACCCGGAGACAGGGTTGTAACTAATGAAAAACTGTTTTTT. As protein: CASSPGDRVVTNEKLFF.

There are a few counts of this clone. The chain employs TRBV2 and TRBJ1-2, with D perhaps matching TRBD1 (6 bases). With 7 bases removed from V and 4 bases from J, the gap between germline ends came to 13 bases. Germline CDR1 and CDR2: SNHLY and FYNNEI. This CDR3 spans 13 amino acids. The CDR3 loop is CASTQGTTYGYTF. CDR3 bases: TGTGCCAGCACTCAGGGGACGACCTATGGCTACACCTTC.

The chain's CDR3 is CAIPGQRGAPERNTGELFF. CDR3 nucleotides: TGTGCCATCCCTGGTCAGCGGGGGGCCCCCGAACGGAACACCGGGGAGCTGTTTTTT. The J gene is TRBJ2-2, the V gene TRBV10-3; TRBD2 agrees at 9 bases. Germline assignment: CDR1 ENHRY and CDR2 SYGVKD. V shed 8 bases and J 1 base; nucleotides not matched to a gene: 17. The CDR3 spans 19 residues.

The CDR3 coding sequence is TGTGCCAGCAGTTCAAACTACGAGCAGTACTTC. Translated, it gives CASSSNYEQYF. The chain carries TRBV27 and TRBJ2-7; no clear D. V dropped 4 bases and J dropped 3 bases, with 4 bases sitting between them. This CDR3 is built from 11 residues. The germline CDR1 and CDR2 sequences are MNHEY and SMNVEV (reference sequence).

This chain connects TRBV6-4 to TRBJ1-2; 8 bases agree with TRBD1. The germline gives CDR1 MRHNA, CDR2 SNTAGT. The CDR3 is 15 residues long. The V gene end was trimmed by 1 base and the J gene end by 5 bases; junction bases not matched to a gene: 6. CDR3: CASSDYRTGPYGYTF. The DNA of the CDR3 is TGTGCCAGCAGTGACTACCGGACAGGGCCATATGGCTACACCTTC.

This clone has just a few counts. The gene calls are TRBV19 and TRBJ2-3; 8 bases match TRBD2. This CDR3 spans 16 amino acids. After removal of 3 bases from V and 2 bases from J, the junction contained 7 bases not matched to a gene. Germline CDR1 reads LNHDA; CDR2 reads SQIVND (reference sequence). In nucleotides, the CDR3 is TGTGCCAGTAGTATCAGTCGTAGCGGGGACACAGATACGCAGTATTTT. Its translation: CASSISRSGDTDTQYF.

The J gene is TRBJ1-1, the V gene TRBV5-1, with D unclear. The CDR3 sequence is 15 residues long. CDR1 is SGHRS and CDR2 is YFSETQ in the germline V gene. Between the trimmed V and J ends, which lost 4 bases and 5 bases, there was a span of 18 bases. CDR3: CASSPDGPPRTEAFF. The CDR3 bases are TGCGCCAGCAGCCCCGATGGCCCGCCGCGGACTGAAGCTTTCTTT.

V gene TRBV29-1 combines with J gene TRBJ2-5; 8 nucleotides agree with TRBD1. With 7 bases clipped from V and 1 base from J, the junction kept 5 bases outside the gene matches. CDR3 length equals 13 residues. Germline V gives CDR1 SQVTM, CDR2 ANQGSEA. CDR3: CSAGGQVQETQYF. CDR3 sequence (DNA): TGCAGCGCTGGGGGACAGGTCCAAGAGACCCAGTACTTC. The full variable domain, with the rest looked up from reference TRBV29-1 and TRBJ2-5, is SAVISQKPSRDICQRGTSLTIQCQVDSQVTMMFWYRQQPGQSLTLIATANQGSEATYESGFVIDKFPISRPNLTFSTLTVSNMSPEDSSIYLCSAGGQVQETQYFGPGTRLLVL.

This clone was seen more than once but under ten times. The chain is built from TRBV5-1 and TRBJ2-3; D perhaps matches TRBD2 (7 bases). This CDR3 is 16 amino acids long. V lost 0 bases and J 14 bases, leaving 25 bases between the germline ends. The germline CDR1 and CDR2 sequences are SGHRS and YFSETQ. The CDR3 DNA follows: TGCGCCAGCAGCTTGGAGGGCGGGGGCGCACAGAGATTGGGGTATTTT. Translated: CASSLEGGGAQRLGYF.

This rearrangement joins TRBV18 to TRBJ1-5; 7 nucleotides match TRBD1. CDR3 length: 14 residues. Germline assignment: CDR1 KGHSH and CDR2 LQKENI. V gave up 3 bases and J gave up 1 base; unmatched junction bases: 0. CDR3 DNA sequence: TGTGCCAGCTCACCGGACAGGAGCAATCAGCCCCAGCATTTT. Protein: CASSPDRSNQPQHF. Combining the CDR3 with reference TRBV18 and TRBJ1-5 gives the whole variable domain NAGVMQNPRHLVRRRGQEARLRCSPMKGHSHVYWYRQLPEEGLKFMVYLQKENIIDESGMPKERFSAEFPKEGPSILRIQQVVRGDSAAYFCASSPDRSNQPQHFGDGTRLSIL.

Worth noting for this clone: A read error may account for a junction end that differs from germline. V and J are TRBV7-8 and TRBJ1-1; D ambiguous. Germline values: CDR1 SGHVS, CDR2 FQNEAQ. This CDR3 is built from 16 residues. The CDR3 reads CASTLGRVNMNTEAFF. CDR3 DNA: TGTGCCAGCACCTTAGGGCGGGTGAACATGAACACTGAAGCTTTCTTT.

This clone was counted between two and nine times. The chain recombines TRBV5-1 with TRBJ2-1, with 9 nucleotides matching TRBD1. Per the germline V gene, CDR1 is SGHRS and CDR2 is YFSETQ. This CDR3 region has 15 residues. V dropped 4 bases and J dropped 8; count of bases not matched to a gene: 10. As DNA, the CDR3 is TGCGCCAGCAGCGCGGACAGGGGATATGTAGATGAGCAGTTCTTC. Protein product: CASSADRGYVDEQFF.

The chain couples TRBV2 to TRBJ1-5; 7 bases line up with TRBD1. Germline trimming cut 8 bases from V and 7 bases from J; bases unmatched to any gene: 11. Germline assignment: CDR1 SNHLY and CDR2 FYNNEI. The CDR3 sequence is 14 residues long. The CDR3 nucleotides read TGTGCCAGCTCCTGGGACAGTTCAGGGCAGCCCCAGCATTTT. Protein: CASSWDSSGQPQHF.